This T cell receptor beta chain stems from a study of blood T cell repertoires in COVID-19. The table came from immunoSEQ multiplex PCR; TCRdb's copy has only in-frame clones and leaves some out. This table holds roughly 25,000 clones, 80% to 90% found once. There are 14 residues in the CDR3. The V and J ends lost 3 bases and 3 bases, in that order; junction bases with no gene match: 3. Germline V lookup: CDR1 SQVTM, CDR2 ANQGSEA. The specimen was peripheral blood. V gene TRBV29-1 combines with J gene TRBJ2-1, with TRBD2 identical over 9 bases. The receptor was derived from a woman aged 70-85 years with COVID-19, enrolled during active disease. The CDR3 nucleotides are TGCAGCGTTGACGCGGGAGGGATCTACAATGAGCAGTTCTTC. Its translation: CSVDAGGIYNEQFF.